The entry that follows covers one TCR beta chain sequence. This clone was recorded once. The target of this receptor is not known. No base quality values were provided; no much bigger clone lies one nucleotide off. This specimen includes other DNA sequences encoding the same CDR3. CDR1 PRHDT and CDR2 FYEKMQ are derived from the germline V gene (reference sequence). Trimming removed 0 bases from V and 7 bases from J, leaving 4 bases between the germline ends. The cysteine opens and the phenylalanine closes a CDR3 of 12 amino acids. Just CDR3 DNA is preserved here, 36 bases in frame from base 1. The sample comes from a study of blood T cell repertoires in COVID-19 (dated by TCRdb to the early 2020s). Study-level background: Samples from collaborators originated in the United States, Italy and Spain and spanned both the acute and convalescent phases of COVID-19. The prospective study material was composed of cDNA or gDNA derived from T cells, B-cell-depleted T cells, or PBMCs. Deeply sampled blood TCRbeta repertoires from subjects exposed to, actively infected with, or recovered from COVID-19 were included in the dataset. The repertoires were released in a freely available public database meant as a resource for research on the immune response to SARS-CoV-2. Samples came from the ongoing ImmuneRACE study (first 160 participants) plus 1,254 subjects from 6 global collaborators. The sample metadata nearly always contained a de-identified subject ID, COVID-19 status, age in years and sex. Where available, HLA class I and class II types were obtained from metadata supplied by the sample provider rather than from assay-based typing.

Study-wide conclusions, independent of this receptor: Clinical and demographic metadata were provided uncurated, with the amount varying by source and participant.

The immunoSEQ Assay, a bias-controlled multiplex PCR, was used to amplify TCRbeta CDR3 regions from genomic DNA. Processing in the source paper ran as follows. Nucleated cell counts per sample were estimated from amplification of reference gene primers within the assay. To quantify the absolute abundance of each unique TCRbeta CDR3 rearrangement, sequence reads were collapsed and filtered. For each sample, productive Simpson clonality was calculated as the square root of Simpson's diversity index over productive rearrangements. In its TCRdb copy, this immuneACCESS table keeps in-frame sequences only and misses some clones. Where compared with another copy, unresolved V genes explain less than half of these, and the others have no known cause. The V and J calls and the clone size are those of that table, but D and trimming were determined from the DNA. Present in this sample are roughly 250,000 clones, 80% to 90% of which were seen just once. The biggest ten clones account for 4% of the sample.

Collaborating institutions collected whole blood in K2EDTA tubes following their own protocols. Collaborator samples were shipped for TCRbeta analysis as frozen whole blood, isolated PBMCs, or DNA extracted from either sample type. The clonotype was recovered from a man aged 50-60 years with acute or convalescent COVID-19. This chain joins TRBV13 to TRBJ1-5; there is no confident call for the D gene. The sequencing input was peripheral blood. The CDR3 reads CASSLGGQPQHF. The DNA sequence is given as TGTGCCAGCAGCTTAGGGGGCCAGCCCCAGCATTTT.